The entry below gives a single T cell receptor (beta chain) sequence along with its context. As yet, its antigen is unknown. Generated by immunoSEQ multiplex PCR, the TCRdb table keeps only in-frame clones and is missing some. The sample carries about 2 million clones, 90% to 95% recorded once. The data stem from a study of shared clonotypes between healthy human individuals. Background on the study: Each donor contributed plates that comprised three CD4 naive, three CD4 memory, two CD8 naive and one CD8 memory. Overall study findings and caveats: Compared with memory subsets, naive subsets generally had larger estimated richness.

This CDR3 comprises 10 residues. Germline CDR1 reads DFQATT; CDR2 reads SNEGSKA (reference sequence). Trimming shortened V by 4 bases and J by 5 bases, and 3 bases separated the two germline ends. Sequenced: naive CD4+ T cells sorted from blood. The sample's subset: CD45RA+ positively selected. This TCR was sampled from a man between 18 and 35 years old in good health. The chain carries TRBV20-1 and TRBJ2-4; D unclear. In nucleotides, the CDR3 is TGCAGTGCTAAGGAAAACATTCAGTACTTC. Its translation: CSAKENIQYF.